This T cell receptor (beta chain) stems from a study of T-cell memory formation after mild COVID-19. On the study more broadly: For the most part, TCR clusters were specific to one donor. Study findings and constraints: Most CD4+ clones that shrank were in CM and EM, while CD8+ ones turned up in EMRA.

TCRdb recomputed calls from the 5' RACE reads with MiXCR, one row per CDR3 protein. The sample lists about 110,000 distinct CDR3 sequences, around 17% occurring once. In its sample, this clonotype was seen many times. The antigen is unknown. V lost 5 bases and J 7 bases, leaving 15 bases between the germline ends. The CDR3 sequence is 14 residues long. Germline values: CDR1 SEHNR, CDR2 FQNEAQ (reference sequence). The rearrangement uses TRBV7-9 and TRBJ2-1; no clear D gene. This clonotype was sampled from a man between 18 and 29 years old who had mild COVID-19 (a few samples of this study predate the infection). Cell type and time point are not known. What was sequenced was PBMCs or a T cell subset sorted from them (not recorded which). The CDR3 region has the DNA TGTGCCAGCAGCCAGCACCGCCTGGGTAATGAGCAGTTCTTC. Protein: CASSQHRLGNEQFF.